A selection of T cell receptor beta chains follows, all from one sample in a study of cytomegalovirus exposure and HLA in healthy donors. The protocol was immunoSEQ multiplex PCR, while the TCRdb copy is restricted to in-frame clones and leaves out a portion. The sample yields approximately 98,000 clones, about 80% seen once. Sequenced input: PBMCs. The receptors shown here come from a man aged 18 to 29 in good health and CMV-seropositive. Each CDR3 is given with its conserved first and last residue. A D gene is named only where the DNA matches it firmly. Part of the rows lack a size; the others show once, few, many or a class for expanded clones.

-	-	TRBV30	TRBJ2-5	CAWSVLRGGSGTQYF	TGTGCCTGGAGTGTACTTAGGGGGGGGTCGGGGACCCAGTACTTC
-	-	TRBV15	TRBJ1-1	CATSREQDQNTEAFF	TGTGCCACCAGCAGAGAGCAGGATCAGAACACTGAAGCTTTCTTT
-	-	TRBV4-1	TRBJ2-3	CASSHLTGETQYF	TGCGCCAGCAGCCACCTGACAGGCGAGACGCAGTATTTT
-	-	TRBV2	TRBJ2-5	CASSLEETQYF	TGTGCCAGCAGTCTGGAGGAGACCCAGTACTTC
-	-	TRBV29-1	TRBJ2-7	CSVKLGWPHYEQYF	TGCAGCGTCAAACTGGGCTGGCCCCACTACGAGCAGTACTTC
TRBD2	-	TRBV5-1	TRBJ2-2	CASSSVAGGLFGELFF	TGCGCCAGCAGCTCCGTAGCGGGGGGGCTCTTTGGGGAGCTGTTTTTT
TRBD1	-	TRBV19	TRBJ1-6	CASSRDRVNSPLHF	TGTGCCAGTAGTCGGGACAGGGTCAATTCACCCCTCCACTTT
TRBD1	-	TRBV27	TRBJ2-7	CASTLDRNGNEQYF	TGTGCCAGCACATTGGACAGGAACGGGAACGAGCAGTACTTC
-	-	TRBV28	TRBJ1-1	CASSLEQTNTEAFF	TGTGCCAGCAGTTTAGAACAGACGAACACTGAAGCTTTCTTT
-	once	TRBV10-1	TRBJ1-5	CASSAGNQPQHF	TGCGCCAGCAGTGCGGGCAATCAGCCCCAGCATTTT
-	few	TRBV19	TRBJ1-5	CASSMVQQPQHF	TGTGCCAGTAGTATGGTTCAGCAGCCCCAGCATTTT